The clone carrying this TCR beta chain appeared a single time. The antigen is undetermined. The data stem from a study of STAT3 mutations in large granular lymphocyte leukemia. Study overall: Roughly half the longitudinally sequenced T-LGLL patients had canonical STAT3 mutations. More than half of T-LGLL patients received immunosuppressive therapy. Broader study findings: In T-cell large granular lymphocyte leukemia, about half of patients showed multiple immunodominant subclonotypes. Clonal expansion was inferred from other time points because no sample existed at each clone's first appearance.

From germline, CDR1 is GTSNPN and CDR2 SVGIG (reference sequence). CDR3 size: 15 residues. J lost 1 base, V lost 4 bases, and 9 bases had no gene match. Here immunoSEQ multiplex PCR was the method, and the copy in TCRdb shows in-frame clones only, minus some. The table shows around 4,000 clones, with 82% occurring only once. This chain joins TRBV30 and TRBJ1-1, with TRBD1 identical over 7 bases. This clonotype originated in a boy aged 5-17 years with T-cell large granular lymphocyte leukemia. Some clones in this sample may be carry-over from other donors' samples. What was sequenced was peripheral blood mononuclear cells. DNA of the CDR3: TGTGCCTGGAACCGCCCTCAGGGGGGGAACACTGAAGCTTTCTTT. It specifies CAWNRPQGGNTEAFF.